Here is one T cell receptor beta chain with its context. This entry comes from a study of control samples from healthy donors and cancer patients. The germline V gene has CDR1 DFQATT and CDR2 SNEGSKA (reference sequence). Trimming removed 8 bases from V and 2 bases from J; junction bases left unmatched: 1. The CDR3 length is 11 residues. The assay was immunoSEQ multiplex PCR, and TCRdb's table has in-frame clones only and misses some. This sample has around 1,900 clones; nearly 80% occur once, and the top ten carry approximately 11%. Source material: formalin-fixed, paraffin-embedded tissue. V usage is TRBV20-1 and J usage is TRBJ2-3; 7 bases match TRBD2. The TCR sequence derives from a female donor with lung cancer. The CDR3 nucleotides read TGCAGTAGCGGGGTCACAGATACGCAGTATTTT. Its protein product is CSSGVTDTQYF.